This T cell receptor beta chain originates from a study of CD4+ T cells in melanoma. In the case of this clone: Its antigen remains unidentified.

Sequenced by immunoSEQ multiplex PCR; TCRdb stores in-frame clones only, minus some. Of more than 13,000 clones in the sample, approximately 62% are singletons; the top ten hold more than 11%. Germline V lookup: CDR1 MNHNY, CDR2 SVGAGI (reference sequence). The CDR3 spans 15 residues. Trimming stripped 8 bases from V and 3 bases from J, with 20 bases between. General observations from the study: A reported correlation linked neoantigen-specific CD4+ T cells to CD8+, macrophage and B cell function. Diverse differentiation states were reported for melanoma neoantigen-specific CD4+ T cells.

The V call is TRBV6-6, the J call TRBJ2-7; D is perhaps TRBD1 or TRBD2 (5 bases each). The clonotype originates from a human donor with melanoma. What was sequenced was cells from a culture (not recorded whether cultured in vitro). In DNA, the CDR3 is TGTGCCAGCCTAGGGACCACGAGAGGGAGCTACGAGCAGTACTTC. Amino acid sequence: CASLGTTRGSYEQYF.